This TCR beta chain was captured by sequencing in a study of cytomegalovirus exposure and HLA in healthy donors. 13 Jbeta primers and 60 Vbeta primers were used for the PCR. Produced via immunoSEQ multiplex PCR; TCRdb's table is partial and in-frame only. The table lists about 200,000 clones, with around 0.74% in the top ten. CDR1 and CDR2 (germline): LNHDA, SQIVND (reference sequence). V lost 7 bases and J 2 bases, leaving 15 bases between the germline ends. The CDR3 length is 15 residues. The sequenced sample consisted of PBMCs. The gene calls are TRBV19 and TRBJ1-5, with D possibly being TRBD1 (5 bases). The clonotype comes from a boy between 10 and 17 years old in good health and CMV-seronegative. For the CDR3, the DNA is TGTGCCAGTAAAACCCAGGGAGGCGGCAATCAGCCCCAGCATTTT. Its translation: CASKTQGGGNQPQHF.